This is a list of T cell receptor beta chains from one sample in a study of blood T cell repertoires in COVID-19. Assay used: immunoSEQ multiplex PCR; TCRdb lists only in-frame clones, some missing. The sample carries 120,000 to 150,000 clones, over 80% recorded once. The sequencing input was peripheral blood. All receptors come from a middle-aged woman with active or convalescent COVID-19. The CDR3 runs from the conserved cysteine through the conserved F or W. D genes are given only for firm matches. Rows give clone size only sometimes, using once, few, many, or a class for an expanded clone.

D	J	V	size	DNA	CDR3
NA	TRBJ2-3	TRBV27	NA	TGTGCCAGCAAGAGACACGAGGGGGCAGATACGCAGTATTTT	CASKRHEGADTQYF
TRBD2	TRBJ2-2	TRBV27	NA	TGTGCCAGCAGATCCTCCCCCTATAGCGGGAGGGCCGGGGTTCCCACCGGGGAGCTGTTTTTT	CASRSSPYSGRAGVPTGELFF
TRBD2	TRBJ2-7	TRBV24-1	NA	TGTGCCACCAGTGAATCATCCGGGGTAGCGGGTTACGAGCAGTACTTC	CATSESSGVAGYEQYF
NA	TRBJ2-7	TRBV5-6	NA	TGTGCCAGCAGCTTGGGGCCCCCCACTGGGACTCCCTACGAGCAGTACTTC	CASSLGPPTGTPYEQYF
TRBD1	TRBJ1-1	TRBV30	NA	TGTGCCTGGAGTGTAATACCGGGACAGTTTATGAACACTGAAGCTTTCTTT	CAWSVIPGQFMNTEAFF
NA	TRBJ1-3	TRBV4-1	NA	TGCGCCAGCAGCCAAGGGGGACTCCTGAGCTCTGGAAACACCATATATTTT	CASSQGGLLSSGNTIYF
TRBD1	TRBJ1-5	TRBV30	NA	TGTGCCTGGAGTGTACAGTGGGGGACAGGGCAGCATCAGCCCCAGCATTTT	CAWSVQWGTGQHQPQHF
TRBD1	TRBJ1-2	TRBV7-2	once	TGTGCCAGCAGGGAGGGGCTGGGACAGATGGATGGCTACACCTTC	CASREGLGQMDGYTF
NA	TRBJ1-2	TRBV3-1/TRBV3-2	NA	TGTGCCAGCAGCCAAGGGGGTATGGCGACAGCCGTCCATGGCTACACCTTC	CASSQGGMATAVHGYTF
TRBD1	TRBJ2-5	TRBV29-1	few	TGCAGCGTTGACAGGGGGCGAGAGACCCAGTACTTC	CSVDRGRETQYF
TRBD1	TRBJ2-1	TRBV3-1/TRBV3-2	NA	TGTGCCAGCAGTTGGGGACAGCTTAGAAACAATGAGCAGTTCTTC	CASSWGQLRNNEQFF
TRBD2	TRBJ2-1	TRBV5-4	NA	TGTGCCAGCAGCTCGAGACAGACGACTAGCGGGGGGCTGAATGAGCAGTTCTTC	CASSSRQTTSGGLNEQFF
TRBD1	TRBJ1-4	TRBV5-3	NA	TGTGCCAGAAGCTCGCCTGACAGGGGAAGTGAAAAACTGTTTTTT	CARSSPDRGSEKLFF
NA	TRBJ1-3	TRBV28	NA	TGTGCCAGCAGATCCGGAGGCAGCCTCAGCTCTGGAAACACCATATATTTT	CASRSGGSLSSGNTIYF
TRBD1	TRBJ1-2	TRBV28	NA	TGTGCCAGCAGTTTGGCGGGACAGGTGGGCTATGGCTACACCTTC	CASSLAGQVGYGYTF
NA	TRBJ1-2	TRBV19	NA	TGTGCCAGTATGAAGGGGCAGATCTATGGCTACACCTTC	CASMKGQIYGYTF
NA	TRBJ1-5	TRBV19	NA	TGTGCCAGTAGTCCCGTAGGGGAGGCAGGCAATCAGCCCCAGCATTTT	CASSPVGEAGNQPQHF
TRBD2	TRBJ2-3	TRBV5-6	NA	TGTGCCAGCAGCTTGTATGGGACTAGCGGGAGGAGGCCAGATACGCAGTATTTT	CASSLYGTSGRRPDTQYF
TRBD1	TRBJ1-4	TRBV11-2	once	TGTGCCAGCAGCACGCAGGGGGCAGGAAAACTGTTTTTT	CASSTQGAGKLFF
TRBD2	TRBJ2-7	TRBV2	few	TGTGCCAGCAGCGAGACCTGGGCTAGCGGGAGATCCTACGAGCAGTACTTC	CASSETWASGRSYEQYF
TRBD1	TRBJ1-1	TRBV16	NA	TGTGCCAGCAGCCACGTGACAGGGTCCACTGAAGCTTTCTTT	CASSHVTGSTEAFF
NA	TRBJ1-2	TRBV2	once	TGTGCCAGCAGTGTCCTCACGGGGAGTTCCTATGGCTACACCTTC	CASSVLTGSSYGYTF
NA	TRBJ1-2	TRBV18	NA	TGTGCCAGCTCACCACCCCCCCGGGGCTATGGCTACACCTTC	CASSPPPRGYGYTF
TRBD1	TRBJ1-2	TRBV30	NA	TGTGCCTGGAGCGGGACAGGGTATGGCTACACCTTC	CAWSGTGYGYTF
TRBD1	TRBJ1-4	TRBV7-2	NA	TGTGCCAGCAGTTCCGGGACAGGCTACGGGAAACTGTTTTTT	CASSSGTGYGKLFF
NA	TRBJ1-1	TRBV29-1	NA	TGCAGCGTTTGGGCGGGCTGGAACACTGAAGCTTTCTTT	CSVWAGWNTEAFF
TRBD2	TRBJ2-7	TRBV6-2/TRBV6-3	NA	TGTGCCAGCAGTTATCTGTCTAGCGGCCCCTACGAGCAGTACTTC	CASSYLSSGPYEQYF
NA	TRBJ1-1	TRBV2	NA	TGTGCCAGCAGTGAACCGGAGGAGGGACCTGAAGCTTTCTTT	CASSEPEEGPEAFF
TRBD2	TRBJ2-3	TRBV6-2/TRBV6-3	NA	TGTGCCAGCAGTTCTAGCGGGGTCACAGATACGCAGTATTTT	CASSSSGVTDTQYF
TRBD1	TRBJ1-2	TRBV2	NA	TGTGCCAGCAGTTATGACAGGGCTGGCTACACCTTC	CASSYDRAGYTF
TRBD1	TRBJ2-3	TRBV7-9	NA	TGTGCCAGCAGCCCTCGGGACAGATTCACAGATACGCAGTATTTT	CASSPRDRFTDTQYF
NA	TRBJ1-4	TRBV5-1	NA	TGCGCCAGCAGCCGTACGGGGGGCTCAGGCGTTAATGAAAAACTGTTTTTT	CASSRTGGSGVNEKLFF
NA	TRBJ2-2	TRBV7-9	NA	TGTGCCAGCAGCTGGGGGCTCACCGGGGAGCTGTTTTTT	CASSWGLTGELFF
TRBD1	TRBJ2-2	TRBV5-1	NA	TGCGCCAGCAGCTGGGGACAGACGAACACCGGGGAGCTGTTTTTT	CASSWGQTNTGELFF
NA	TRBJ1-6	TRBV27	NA	TGTGCCAGCAGTTTAATAGCCGCCCGTAATTCACCCCTCCACTTT	CASSLIAARNSPLHF
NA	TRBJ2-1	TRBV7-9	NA	TGTGCCAGCAGCGCACGGCGGCACAATGAGCAGTTCTTC	CASSARRHNEQFF
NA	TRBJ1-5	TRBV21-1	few	TGTGCCAGCAGCACTACAGGGGGCGCAGGAAATCAGCCCCAGCATTTT	CASSTTGGAGNQPQHF
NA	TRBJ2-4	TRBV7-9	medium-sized	TGTGCCAGCAGCTCCCTTTTAGCCAAAAACATTCAGTACTTC	CASSSLLAKNIQYF
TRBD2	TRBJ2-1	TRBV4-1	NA	TGCGCCAGCAGCCGAACCGGGACTAGCGGGAGGAGCGGTGAGCAGTTCTTC	CASSRTGTSGRSGEQFF